This TCR beta chain was identified in a study of CD8 T cells in Susac syndrome. Study-level results: The study recognized that its TCR sequencing and HLA analysis covered a relatively small number of individuals.

Trimming shortened V by 2 bases and J by 3 bases, and 10 bases separated the two germline ends. The CDR3 spans 14 residues. TEMRA cells were enriched by FACS, while CD8+ and CD4+ T cells were obtained through a negative isolation that was performed magnetically. Worth noting for this clonotype: Its antigen is unidentified.

Random-hexamer reverse transcription was applied to roughly 0.5 to 1 ug RNA. Across 54 Vbeta and 13 Jbeta, immunoSEQ multiplex PCR amplified TCR beta CDR3. TCRdb re-called the immunoSEQ multiplex PCR reads with MiXCR, one entry per CDR3 protein. The data contain 160,000 or so distinct CDR3 sequences, 85% to 95% of them singletons. Material for sequencing was CD4+ T cells from PBMCs. This TCR came from a human donor in good health. The chain has TRBV12-3 or TRBV12-4 and TRBJ1-2; possibly TRBD1 for D (5 bases). The CDR3 loop reads CASSLNGAYYGYTF. In DNA, the CDR3 is TGTGCCAGCAGTTTAAATGGGGCCTACTATGGCTACACCTTC.